What follows are 3 T cell receptor beta chains derived from one specimen sequenced in a study of CD8 T cells in ankylosing spondylitis. The study's findings and limits: Within ankylosing spondylitis blood, a TCR beta motif made up of seven or eight highly homologous variants appeared to be characteristic.

No antigens are known for them. One entry per CDR3 protein, called by TCRdb with MiXCR from the 5' RACE reads. The data contain fewer than 450,000 distinct CDR3 sequences, 17% of them seen just once; the ten biggest clones take up approximately 1%. The sequenced material came from blood, either unsorted or a sorted T cell fraction (not recorded which). Receptors were obtained from a male donor with ankylosing spondylitis.

The DNA for the CDR3 is TGTGCCAGTAGGAGGGGCCCCTCAGATTTCTATGGCTACACCTTC. Its translation is CASRRGPSDFYGYTF. The chain links TRBV19 to TRBJ1-2; perhaps TRBD1 as D (5 bases). The germline V and J ends were trimmed by 6 bases and 4 bases, with 18 bases remaining between them. This CDR3 spans 15 amino acids. Germline CDR1 LNHDA, CDR2 SQIVND (reference sequence).

This clonotype was seen more than once but under ten times. This sequence joins TRBV20-1 and TRBJ2-3, with TRBD2 matching over 9 bases. This CDR3 spans 16 amino acids. V was clipped by 6 bases and J by 0 bases; unmatched bases: 10. Germline-derived CDR1 and CDR2 are DFQATT and SNEGSKA (reference sequence). The CDR3 coding sequence is TGCAGTGCAGCGGGCGGGAGGGCCCCCAGCACAGATACGCAGTATTTT. Translated, it gives CSAAGGRAPSTDTQYF.

This clonotype has a handful of counts. The V and J genes are TRBV20-1 and TRBJ1-6; D perhaps matches TRBD1 (6 bases). The CDR3 has 12 residues. The V end was cut by 0 bases, the J end by 19 bases, with 16 bases between. In germline, CDR1 is DFQATT, CDR2 SNEGSKA (reference sequence). CDR3 in DNA: TGCAGTGCTAGAGATTACGGTGGGCAGGGGCACTTT. Its protein product is CSARDYGGQGHF.